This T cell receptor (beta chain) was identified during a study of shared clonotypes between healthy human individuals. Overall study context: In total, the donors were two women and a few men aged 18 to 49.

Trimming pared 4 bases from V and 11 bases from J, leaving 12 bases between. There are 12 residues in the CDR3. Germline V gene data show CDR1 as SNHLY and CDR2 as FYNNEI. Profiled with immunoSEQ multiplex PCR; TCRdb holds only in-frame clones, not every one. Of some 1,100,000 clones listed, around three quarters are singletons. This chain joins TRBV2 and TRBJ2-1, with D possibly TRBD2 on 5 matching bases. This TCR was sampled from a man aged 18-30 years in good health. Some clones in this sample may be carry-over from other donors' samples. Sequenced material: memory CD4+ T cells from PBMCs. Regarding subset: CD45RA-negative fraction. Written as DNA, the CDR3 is TGTGCCAGCAGTGTGATGAGGGAGAAGCAGTTCTTC. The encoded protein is CASSVMREKQFF.